These 5 T cell receptor beta chains were sequenced from one sample in a study of blood T cells in healthy people across ages. For the second PCR, which ran for about 6 to 11 cycles, a sample-barcoded 5' primer and a J-beta primer mix were used. A single record per CDR3 protein comes from TCRdb applying MiXCR to the 5' RACE reads. The sample shows about 600,000 distinct CDR3 sequences, around 48% of them seen only once. Material for sequencing was blood. All receptors come from a man older than 75 in good health.

The chain couples TRBV20-1 to TRBJ2-5; TRBD2 might be the D (6 bases). The V end lost 2 bases, the J end lost 1 base, and 11 bases lay between the germline ends. Germline lookup yields CDR1 DFQATT and CDR2 SNEGSKA (reference sequence). CDR3 size: 14 residues. CDR3 in amino acids: CSARRGIVQETQYF. The CDR3 DNA follows: TGCAGTGCTAGACGCGGGATAGTCCAAGAGACCCAGTACTTC.

The CDR3 loop reads CASRLTGAHEKLFF. Here the CDR3 DNA reads TGTGCCAGCAGGTTGACAGGGGCGCATGAAAAACTGTTTTTT. The chain uses TRBV3-1 and TRBJ1-4; TRBD1 agrees at 8 bases. This CDR3 contains 14 residues. Losses at the gene ends were 6 bases for V and 6 bases for J; bases not matched to a gene: 6. CDR1 and CDR2 from the germline V gene are LGHDT and YNNKEL (reference sequence).

This clonotype was observed many times. This rearrangement joins TRBV4-3 to TRBJ2-7; D is undetermined. The V gene lost 0 bases and the J gene lost 5 bases, with 14 bases spanning the gap. This CDR3 is 15 amino acids long. Germline CDR1 reads LGHNA; CDR2 reads YSLEER. The CDR3 nucleotides are TGCGCCAGCAGCCAAGAAAGAGCCGCGCACGACGAGCAGTACTTC. Translating it yields CASSQERAAHDEQYF.

This clonotype was seen only a few times. The chain uses TRBV20-1 and TRBJ2-1, with D unresolved. V was clipped by 0 bases and J by 0 bases, with 12 bases between them. CDR1 and CDR2 from the germline V gene are DFQATT and SNEGSKA (reference sequence). There are 16 residues in the CDR3. CDR3 protein: CSARDQRKSSYNEQFF. The CDR3 DNA reads TGCAGTGCTAGAGACCAGCGCAAGAGCTCCTACAATGAGCAGTTCTTC.

This clonotype showed up just a few times. The chain uses TRBV12-3 or TRBV12-4 and TRBJ2-1, with TRBD2 matching 8 bases. J gave up 7 bases and V 5 bases, and 10 bases lay outside the gene matches. The CDR3 has 15 residues. CDR3 amino acids: CASSPLSGGTNEQFF. The CDR3 DNA reads as TGTGCCAGCAGTCCCCTCAGCGGGGGCACAAATGAGCAGTTCTTC.